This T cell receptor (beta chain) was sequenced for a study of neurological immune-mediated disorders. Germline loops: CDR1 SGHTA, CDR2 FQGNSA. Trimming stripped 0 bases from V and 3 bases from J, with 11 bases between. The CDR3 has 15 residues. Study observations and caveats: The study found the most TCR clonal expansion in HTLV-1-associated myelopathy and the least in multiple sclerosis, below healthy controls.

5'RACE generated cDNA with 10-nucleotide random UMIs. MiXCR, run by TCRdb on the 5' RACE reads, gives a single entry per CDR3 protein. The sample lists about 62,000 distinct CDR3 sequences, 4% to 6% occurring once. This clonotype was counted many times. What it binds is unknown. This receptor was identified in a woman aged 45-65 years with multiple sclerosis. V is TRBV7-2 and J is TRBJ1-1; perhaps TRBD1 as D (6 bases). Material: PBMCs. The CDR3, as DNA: TGTGCCAGCAGCTTAGCGCGGGGGGGCTACACTGAAGCTTTCTTT. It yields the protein CASSLARGGYTEAFF. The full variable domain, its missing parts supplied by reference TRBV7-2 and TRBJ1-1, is GAGVSQSPSNKVTEKGKDVELRCDPISGHTALYWYRQSLGQGLEFLIYFQGNSAPDKSGLPSDRFSAERTGGSVSTLTIQRTQQEDSAVYLCASSLARGGYTEAFFGQGTRLTVV.